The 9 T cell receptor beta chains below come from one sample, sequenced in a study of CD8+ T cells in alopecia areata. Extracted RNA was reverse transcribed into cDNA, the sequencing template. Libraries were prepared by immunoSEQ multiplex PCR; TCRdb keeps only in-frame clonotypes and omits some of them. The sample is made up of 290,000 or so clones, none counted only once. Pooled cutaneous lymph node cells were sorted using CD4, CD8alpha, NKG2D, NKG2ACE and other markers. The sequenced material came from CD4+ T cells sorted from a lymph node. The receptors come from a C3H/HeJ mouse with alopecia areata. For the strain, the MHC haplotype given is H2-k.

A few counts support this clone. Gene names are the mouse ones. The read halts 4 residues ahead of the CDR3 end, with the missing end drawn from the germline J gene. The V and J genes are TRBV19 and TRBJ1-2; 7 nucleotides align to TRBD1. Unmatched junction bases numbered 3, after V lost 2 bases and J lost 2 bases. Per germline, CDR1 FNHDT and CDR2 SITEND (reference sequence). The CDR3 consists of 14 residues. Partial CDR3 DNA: TGTGCCAGCAGTATTGAACAGGGGAACTCC. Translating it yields CASSIEQGNS. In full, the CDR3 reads CASSIEQGNSDYTF.

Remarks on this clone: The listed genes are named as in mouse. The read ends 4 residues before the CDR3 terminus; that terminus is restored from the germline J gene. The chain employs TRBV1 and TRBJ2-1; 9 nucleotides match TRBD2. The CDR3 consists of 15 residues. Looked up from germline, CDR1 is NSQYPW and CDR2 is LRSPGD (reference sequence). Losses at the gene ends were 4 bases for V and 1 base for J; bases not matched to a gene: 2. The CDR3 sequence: CTCSVWGGNYAEQFF. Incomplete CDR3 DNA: TGCACCTGCAGTGTCTGGGGGGGAAACTATGCT.

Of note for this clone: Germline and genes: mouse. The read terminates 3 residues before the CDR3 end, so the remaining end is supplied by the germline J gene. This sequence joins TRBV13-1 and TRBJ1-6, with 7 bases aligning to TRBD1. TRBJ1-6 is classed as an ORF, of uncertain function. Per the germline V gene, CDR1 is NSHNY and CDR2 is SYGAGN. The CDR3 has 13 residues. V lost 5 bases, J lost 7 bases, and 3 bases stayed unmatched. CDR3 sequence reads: CASRTGRNSPLYF. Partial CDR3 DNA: TGTGCCAGCAGGACAGGGAGGAATTCGCCC.

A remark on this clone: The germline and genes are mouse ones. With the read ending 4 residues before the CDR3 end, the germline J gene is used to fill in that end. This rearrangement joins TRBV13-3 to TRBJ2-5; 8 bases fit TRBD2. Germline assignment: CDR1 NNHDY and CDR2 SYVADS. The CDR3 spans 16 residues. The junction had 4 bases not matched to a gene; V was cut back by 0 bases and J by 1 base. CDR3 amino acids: CASSDALGGYQDTQYF. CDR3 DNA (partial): TGTGCCAGCAGTGATGCATTGGGGGGGTACCAAGAC.

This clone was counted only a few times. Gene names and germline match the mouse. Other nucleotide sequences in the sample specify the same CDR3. CDR3 bases read: TGTGCCAGCAGTCCAGGCACCGGG. Translating it yields CASSPGTG. The whole CDR3 protein reads CASSPGTGQLYF. The chain couples TRBV19 to TRBJ2-2; no clear D. The read ends 4 residues before the CDR3 terminus; that terminus is restored from the germline J gene. This CDR3 comprises 12 residues. Trimming left V 4 bases short and J 4 bases short, with 5 bases between. The germline V gene has CDR1 FNHDT and CDR2 SITEND (reference sequence).

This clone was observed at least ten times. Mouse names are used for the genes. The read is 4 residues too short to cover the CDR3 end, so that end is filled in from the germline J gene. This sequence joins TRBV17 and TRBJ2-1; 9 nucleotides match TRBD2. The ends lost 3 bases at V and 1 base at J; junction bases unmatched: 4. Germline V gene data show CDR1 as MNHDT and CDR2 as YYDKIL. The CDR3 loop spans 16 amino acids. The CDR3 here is CASSRRTGENYAEQFF. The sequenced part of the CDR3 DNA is TGTGCTAGCAGTAGGAGGACTGGGGAAAACTATGCT.

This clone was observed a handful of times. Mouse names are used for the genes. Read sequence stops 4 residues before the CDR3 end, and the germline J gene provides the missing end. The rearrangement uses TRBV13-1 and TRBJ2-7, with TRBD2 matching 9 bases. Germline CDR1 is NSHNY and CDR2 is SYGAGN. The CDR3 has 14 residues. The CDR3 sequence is CASSDLGGPDEQYF. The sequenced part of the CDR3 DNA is TGTGCCAGCAGTGATTTGGGGGGGCCTGAT.

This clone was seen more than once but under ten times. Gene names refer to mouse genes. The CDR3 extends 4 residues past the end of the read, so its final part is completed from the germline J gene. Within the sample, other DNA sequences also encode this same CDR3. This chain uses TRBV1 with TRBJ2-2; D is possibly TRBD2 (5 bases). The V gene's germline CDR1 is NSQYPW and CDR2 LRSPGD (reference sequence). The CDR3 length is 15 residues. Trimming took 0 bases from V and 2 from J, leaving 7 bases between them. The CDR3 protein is CTCSADPGNTGQLYF. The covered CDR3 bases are TGCACCTGCAGTGCAGATCCTGGGAACACCGGG.

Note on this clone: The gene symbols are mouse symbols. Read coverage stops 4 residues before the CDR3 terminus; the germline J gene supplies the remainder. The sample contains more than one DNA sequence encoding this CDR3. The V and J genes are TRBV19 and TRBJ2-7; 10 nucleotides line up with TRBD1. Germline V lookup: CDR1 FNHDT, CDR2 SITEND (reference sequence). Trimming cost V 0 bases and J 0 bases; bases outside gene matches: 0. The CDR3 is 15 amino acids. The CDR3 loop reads CASSIGTGGSYEQYF. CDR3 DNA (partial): TGTGCCAGCAGTATAGGGACAGGGGGCTCCTAT. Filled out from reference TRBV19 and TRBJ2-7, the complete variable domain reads GGIITQTPKFLIGQEGQKLTLKCQQNFNHDTMYWYRQDSGKGLRLIYYSITENDLQKGDLSEGYDASREKKSSFSLTVTSAQKNEMAVFLCASSIGTGGSYEQYFGPGTRLTVL.